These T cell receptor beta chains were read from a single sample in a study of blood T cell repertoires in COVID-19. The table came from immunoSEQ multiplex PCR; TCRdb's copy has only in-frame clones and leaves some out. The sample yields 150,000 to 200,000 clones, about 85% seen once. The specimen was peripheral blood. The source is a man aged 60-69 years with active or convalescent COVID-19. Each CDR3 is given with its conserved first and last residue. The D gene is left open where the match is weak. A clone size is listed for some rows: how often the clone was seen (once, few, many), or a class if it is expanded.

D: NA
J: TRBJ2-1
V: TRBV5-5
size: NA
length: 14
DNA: TGTGCCAGCAGCTTAGTCGGGGGACACAATGAGCAGTTCTTC
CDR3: CASSLVGGHNEQFF

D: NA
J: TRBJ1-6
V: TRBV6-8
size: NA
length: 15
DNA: TGTGCCAGCAGGGGAGAGATCGGGACATGGATACCCCTCCACTTT
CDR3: CASRGEIGTWIPLHF

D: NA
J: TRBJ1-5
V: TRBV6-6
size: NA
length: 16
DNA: TGTGCCAGCAGCCTCCGAAGACAGGTTAGCAATCAGCCCCAGCATTTT
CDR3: CASSLRRQVSNQPQHF

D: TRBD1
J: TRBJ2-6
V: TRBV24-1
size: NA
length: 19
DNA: TGTGCCACCAGTGATCCCGGGACAGGGGGCGCAGTCGGGGCCAACGTCCTGACTTTC
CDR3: CATSDPGTGGAVGANVLTF

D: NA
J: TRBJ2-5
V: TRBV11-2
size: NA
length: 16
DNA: TGTGCCAGCAGCTTACGCAGGGTTGGGGTTCGAGAGACCCAGTACTTC
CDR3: CASSLRRVGVRETQYF

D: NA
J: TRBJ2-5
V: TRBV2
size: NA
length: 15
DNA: TGTGCCAGCAGTGATCCCCCAGCGTTCCAAGAGACCCAGTACTTC
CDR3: CASSDPPAFQETQYF

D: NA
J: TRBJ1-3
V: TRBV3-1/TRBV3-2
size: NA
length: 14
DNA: TGTGCCAGCAGCCCTCCGGGGGCTGGAAACACCATATATTTT
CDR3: CASSPPGAGNTIYF

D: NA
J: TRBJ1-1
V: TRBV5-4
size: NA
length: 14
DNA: TGTGCCAGCAGCCCCTACAAGGAGGACACTGAAGCTTTCTTT
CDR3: CASSPYKEDTEAFF

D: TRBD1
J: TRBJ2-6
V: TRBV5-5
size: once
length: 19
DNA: TGTGCCAGCAGCTACTCCGGGACAGGGAAGGGCTCTGGGGCCAACGTCCTGACTTTC
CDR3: CASSYSGTGKGSGANVLTF

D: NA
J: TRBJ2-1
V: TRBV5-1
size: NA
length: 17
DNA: TGCGCCAGCAGCCCATACCTCGCCGCCCAGGGTAATAATGAGCAGTTCTTC
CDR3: CASSPYLAAQGNNEQFF

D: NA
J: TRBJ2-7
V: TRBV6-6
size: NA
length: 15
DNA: TGTGCCAGCAGTCCCACCGCGGGGGCCCTCTACGAGCAGTACTTC
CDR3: CASSPTAGALYEQYF

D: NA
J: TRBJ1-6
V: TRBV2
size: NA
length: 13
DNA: TGTGCCAGCACCCTGGCGGGGAATTCACCCCTCCACTTT
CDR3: CASTLAGNSPLHF

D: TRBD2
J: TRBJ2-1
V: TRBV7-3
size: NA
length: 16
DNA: TGTGCCAGCAGCCCAATGAGCGGGGGTATCTACAATGAGCAGTTCTTC
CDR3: CASSPMSGGIYNEQFF

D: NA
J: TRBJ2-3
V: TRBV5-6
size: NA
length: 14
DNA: TGTGCCAGCAGCTTGGGACTAGAGTTAGATACGCAGTATTTT
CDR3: CASSLGLELDTQYF